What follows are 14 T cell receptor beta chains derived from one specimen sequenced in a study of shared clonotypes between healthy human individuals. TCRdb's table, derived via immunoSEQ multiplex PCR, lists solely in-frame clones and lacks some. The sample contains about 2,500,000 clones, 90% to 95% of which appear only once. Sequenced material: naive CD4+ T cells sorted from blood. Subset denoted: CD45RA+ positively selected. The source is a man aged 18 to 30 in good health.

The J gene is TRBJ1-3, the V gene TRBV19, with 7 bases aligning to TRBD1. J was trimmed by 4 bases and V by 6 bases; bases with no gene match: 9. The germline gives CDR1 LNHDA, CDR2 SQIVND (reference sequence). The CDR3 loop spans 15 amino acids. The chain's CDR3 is CASRKSQGTGNTIYF. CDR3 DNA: TGTGCCAGTAGAAAATCACAGGGGACAGGAAACACCATATATTTT.

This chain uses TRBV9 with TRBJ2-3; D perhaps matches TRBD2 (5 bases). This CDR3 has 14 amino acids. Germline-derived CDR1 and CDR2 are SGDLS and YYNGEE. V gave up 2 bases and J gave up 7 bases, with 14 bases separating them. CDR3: CASSVRADPYTQYF. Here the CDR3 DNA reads TGTGCCAGCAGCGTGAGGGCGGACCCCTATACGCAGTATTTT.

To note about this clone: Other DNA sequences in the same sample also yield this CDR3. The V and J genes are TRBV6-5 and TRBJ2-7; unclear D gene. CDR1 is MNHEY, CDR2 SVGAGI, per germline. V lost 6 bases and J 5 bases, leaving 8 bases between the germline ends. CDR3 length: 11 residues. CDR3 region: CASSQLHEQYF. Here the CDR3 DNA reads TGTGCCAGCAGCCAACTTCACGAGCAGTACTTC.

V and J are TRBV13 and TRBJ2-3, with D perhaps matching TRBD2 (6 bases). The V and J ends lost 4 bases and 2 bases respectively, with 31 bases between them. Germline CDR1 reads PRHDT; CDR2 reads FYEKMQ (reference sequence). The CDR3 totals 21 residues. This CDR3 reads CASSSGRRGTGKGHTTDTQYF. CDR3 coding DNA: TGTGCCAGCAGCTCGGGGCGGCGGGGCACAGGAAAGGGGCACACCACAGATACGCAGTATTTT.

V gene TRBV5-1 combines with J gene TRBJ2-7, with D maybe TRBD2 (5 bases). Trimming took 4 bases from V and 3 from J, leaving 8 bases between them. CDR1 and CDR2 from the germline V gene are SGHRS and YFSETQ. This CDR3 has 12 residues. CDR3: CASSTGNYEQYF. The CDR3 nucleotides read TGCGCCAGCAGCACCGGGAACTACGAGCAGTACTTC.

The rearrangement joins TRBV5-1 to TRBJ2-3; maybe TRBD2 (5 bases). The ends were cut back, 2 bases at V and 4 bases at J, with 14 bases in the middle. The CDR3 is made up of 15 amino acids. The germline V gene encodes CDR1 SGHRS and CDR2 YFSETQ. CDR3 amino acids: CASSFGSGKADTQYF. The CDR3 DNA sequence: TGCGCCAGCAGCTTTGGAAGCGGAAAGGCAGATACGCAGTATTTT.

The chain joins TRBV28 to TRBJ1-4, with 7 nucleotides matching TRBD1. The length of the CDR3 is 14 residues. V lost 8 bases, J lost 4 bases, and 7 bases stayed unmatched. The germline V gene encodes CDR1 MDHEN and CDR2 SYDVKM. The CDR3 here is CASRDSLLNEKLFF. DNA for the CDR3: TGTGCCAGCCGGGACAGCCTACTTAATGAAAAACTGTTTTTT.

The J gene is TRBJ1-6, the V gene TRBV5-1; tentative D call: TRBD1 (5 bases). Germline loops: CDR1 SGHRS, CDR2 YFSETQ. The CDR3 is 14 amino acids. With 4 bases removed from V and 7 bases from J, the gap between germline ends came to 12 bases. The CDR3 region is CASSTEGENSPLHF. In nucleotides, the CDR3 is TGCGCCAGCAGCACGGAAGGGGAGAATTCACCCCTCCACTTT.

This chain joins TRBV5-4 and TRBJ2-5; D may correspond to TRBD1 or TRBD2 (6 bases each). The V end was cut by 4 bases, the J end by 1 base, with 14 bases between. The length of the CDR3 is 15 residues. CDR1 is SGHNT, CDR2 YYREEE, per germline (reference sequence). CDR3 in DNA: TGTGCCAGCAGCCCGACCGGGGGCGCCCAAGAGACCCAGTACTTC. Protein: CASSPTGGAQETQYF.

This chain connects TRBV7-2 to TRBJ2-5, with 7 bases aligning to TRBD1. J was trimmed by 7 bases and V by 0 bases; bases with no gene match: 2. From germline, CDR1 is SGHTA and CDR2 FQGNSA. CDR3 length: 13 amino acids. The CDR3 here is CASSLARDRTQYF. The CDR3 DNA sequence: TGTGCCAGCAGCTTAGCCCGGGACAGGACCCAGTACTTC. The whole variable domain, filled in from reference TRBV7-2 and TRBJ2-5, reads GAGVSQSPSNKVTEKGKDVELRCDPISGHTALYWYRQSLGQGLEFLIYFQGNSAPDKSGLPSDRFSAERTGGSVSTLTIQRTQQEDSAVYLCASSLARDRTQYFGPGTRLLVL.

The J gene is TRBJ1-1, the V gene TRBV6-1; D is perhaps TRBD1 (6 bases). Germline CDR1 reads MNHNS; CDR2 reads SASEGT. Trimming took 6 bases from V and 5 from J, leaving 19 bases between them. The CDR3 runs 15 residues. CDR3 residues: CASSSLTGMVTEAFF. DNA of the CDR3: TGTGCCAGCAGCTCCCTGACAGGTATGGTGACTGAAGCTTTCTTT.

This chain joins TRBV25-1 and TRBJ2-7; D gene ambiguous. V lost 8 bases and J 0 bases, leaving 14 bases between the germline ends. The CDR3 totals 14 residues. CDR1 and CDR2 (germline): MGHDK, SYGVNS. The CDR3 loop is CASGPAESSYEQYF. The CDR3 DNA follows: TGTGCCAGCGGACCGGCGGAGAGCTCCTACGAGCAGTACTTC.

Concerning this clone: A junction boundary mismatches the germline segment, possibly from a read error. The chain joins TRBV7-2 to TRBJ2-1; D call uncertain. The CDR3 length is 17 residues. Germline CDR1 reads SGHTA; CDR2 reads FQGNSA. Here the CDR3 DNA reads TGTGCCAGCAACTTAAGGGCGAGCAGGAGCTCCTACAATGAGCAGTTCTTC. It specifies CASNLRASRSSYNEQFF.

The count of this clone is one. Here the CDR3 reads CASSQGTTFKTQYF. For the CDR3, the DNA is TGTGCCAGCTCGCAAGGTACAACGTTCAAGACCCAGTACTTC. The chain couples TRBV18 to TRBJ2-5; D is uncertain. The V gene lost 6 bases and the J gene lost 6 bases, with 17 bases spanning the gap. Germline V gene sequence: CDR1 KGHSH, CDR2 LQKENI. This CDR3 is 14 amino acids long. Supplemented by reference TRBV18 and TRBJ2-5, the full variable domain reads NAGVMQNPRHLVRRRGQEARLRCSPMKGHSHVYWYRQLPEEGLKFMVYLQKENIIDESGMPKERFSAEFPKEGPSILRIQQVVRGDSAAYFCASSQGTTFKTQYFGPGTRLLVL.